These 26 T cell receptor beta chains share one sample of origin, sequenced in a study of shared clonotypes between healthy human individuals. The protocol was immunoSEQ multiplex PCR, while the TCRdb copy is restricted to in-frame clones and leaves out a portion. The sample lists some 2.4 million clones, over 85% occurring once. Material for sequencing was naive CD4+ T cells from PBMCs. Subset given: CD45RA+ positively selected. These receptors all come from a man aged 18 to 30 in good health. Some clones in this sample may be carry-over from other donors' samples.

This chain links TRBV7-2 with TRBJ2-1; D perhaps matches TRBD1 (6 bases). There are 16 residues in the CDR3. The V end was cut by 1 base, the J end by 6 bases, with 16 bases between. Germline values: CDR1 SGHTA, CDR2 FQGNSA. The DNA for the CDR3 is TGTGCCAGCAGCTTAGGACCCTGGACAGACCCCAATGAGCAGTTCTTC. Protein product: CASSLGPWTDPNEQFF.

This chain uses TRBV5-1 with TRBJ2-3; 12 bases map to TRBD2. This CDR3 has 17 residues. Trimming cost V 6 bases and J 1 base; bases outside gene matches: 9. Germline V gives CDR1 SGHRS, CDR2 YFSETQ. CDR3: CASTASGRAVGTDTQYF. Written as DNA, the CDR3 is TGCGCCAGCACCGCTAGCGGGAGGGCCGTCGGCACAGATACGCAGTATTTT.

This clone was seen a single time. This sequence joins TRBV29-1 and TRBJ2-7; 10 bases agree with TRBD1. CDR3 length: 14 residues. Trimming removed 6 bases from V and 4 bases from J; junction bases left unmatched: 9. CDR1 is SQVTM and CDR2 is ANQGSEA in the germline V gene. The CDR3 sequence: CSVAHQGQGYEQYF. In DNA form, the CDR3 reads TGCAGCGTCGCCCACCAGGGACAGGGGTACGAGCAGTACTTC.

The V gene is TRBV5-1, the J gene TRBJ2-3, with TRBD2 matching 10 bases. The CDR3 spans 17 residues. Losses at the gene ends were 4 bases for V and 3 bases for J; bases not matched to a gene: 11. Germline V gene lookup returns CDR1 SGHRS and CDR2 YFSETQ. The DNA for the CDR3 is TGCGCCAGCAGCATACTAGCGGGACAGATTCCGACAGATACGCAGTATTTT. Translation gives CASSILAGQIPTDTQYF.

The chain uses TRBV7-9 and TRBJ2-1; 8 nucleotides line up with TRBD2. The CDR3 totals 15 residues. Germline V gene data show CDR1 as SEHNR and CDR2 as FQNEAQ (reference sequence). V trimming: 5 bases; J trimming: 8 bases; junction bases outside the gene matches: 11. For the CDR3, the DNA is TGTGCCAGCAGCCCGGACGGGAGGGCCCTCGATGAGCAGTTCTTC. Protein: CASSPDGRALDEQFF.

The CDR3 loop reads CASSETIQGNSGNTIYF. In DNA, the CDR3 is TGTGCCAGCAGTGAAACGATACAGGGCAACTCTGGAAACACCATATATTTT. J is TRBJ1-3 and V is TRBV6-1; TRBD1 is a possible D gene (6 bases). This CDR3 is built from 17 residues. Per germline, CDR1 MNHNS and CDR2 SASEGT. V dropped 2 bases and J dropped 0 bases, with 14 bases sitting between them.

Points on this clone: At the DNA level, this CDR3 is encoded by other sequences in the same sample as well. This chain links TRBV18 with TRBJ1-2, with a possible D match to TRBD1 (5 bases). This CDR3 spans 13 amino acids. Trimming removed 2 bases from V and 2 bases from J, with 6 bases in between. The germline V gene encodes CDR1 KGHSH and CDR2 LQKENI. The CDR3 coding sequence is TGTGCCAGCTCACCAGGGGACAACTATGGCTACACCTTC. As protein: CASSPGDNYGYTF.

The chain links TRBV20-1 to TRBJ1-2; a possible D gene is TRBD1 (6 bases). The CDR3 extends over 10 amino acids. Germline CDR1 is DFQATT and CDR2 is SNEGSKA (reference sequence). CDR3 sequence: CSVNDRLNTF. The CDR3 DNA follows: TGCAGCGTGAATGACAGGCTTAACACCTTC.

The rearrangement uses TRBV28 and TRBJ1-1; D call uncertain. V lost 3 bases and J lost 0, with 11 bases in between. The length of the CDR3 is 15 residues. Germline CDR1 reads MDHEN; CDR2 reads SYDVKM. The CDR3 reads CASSLGGRVNTEAFF. The CDR3 bases are TGTGCCAGCAGTTTGGGCGGCCGTGTGAACACTGAAGCTTTCTTT.

This chain joins TRBV30 and TRBJ1-6, with 9 bases aligning to TRBD1. The CDR3 extends over 15 amino acids. The V gene's germline CDR1 is GTSNPN and CDR2 SVGIG (reference sequence). V shed 2 bases, J shed 7 bases, and the junction held 6 bases outside the gene matches. This chain's CDR3 is CAWSLPGQGNSPLHF. Written as DNA, the CDR3 is TGTGCCTGGAGTCTTCCCGGACAGGGGAATTCACCCCTCCACTTT.

The genes are TRBV27 and TRBJ2-5; D is unresolved. The CDR3 runs 14 residues. The germline V and J ends were trimmed by 2 bases and 0 bases, with 7 bases remaining between them. CDR1 MNHEY and CDR2 SMNVEV come from the germline V gene (reference sequence). DNA of the CDR3: TGTGCCAGCAGTTTAATCGGCAACCAAGAGACCCAGTACTTC. Translating gives CASSLIGNQETQYF.

This clone was detected once. The same CDR3 can be traced to other DNA sequences in this sample. The rearrangement links TRBV7-2 to TRBJ2-1; D gene ambiguous. The V end lost 5 bases, the J end lost 6 bases, and 11 bases lay between the germline ends. There are 13 residues in the CDR3. Germline CDR1 reads SGHTA; CDR2 reads FQGNSA. The CDR3 region has the DNA TGTGCCAGCAGCCTCCTTGGGGTCAATGAGCAGTTCTTC. Translating gives CASSLLGVNEQFF.

This chain connects TRBV5-8 to TRBJ1-1; 8 bases are shared with TRBD1. From germline, CDR1 is SGHTS and CDR2 YDEGEE. There are 14 residues in the CDR3. J gave up 0 bases and V 4 bases, and 2 bases lay outside the gene matches. The CDR3 reads CASSMGQVNTEAFF. Written as DNA, the CDR3 is TGTGCCAGCAGCATGGGACAGGTGAACACTGAAGCTTTCTTT.

This clone was seen a handful of times. This CDR3 is also generated by other DNA sequences in the sample. V usage is TRBV19 and J usage is TRBJ1-1; tentatively, D is TRBD1 (5 bases). Germline CDR1 reads LNHDA; CDR2 reads SQIVND (reference sequence). V gave up 6 bases and J gave up 1 base, with 9 bases separating them. The length of the CDR3 is 13 residues. The CDR3 DNA sequence: TGTGCCAGTAGAACAAGGGGGAACACTGAAGCTTTCTTT. Protein product: CASRTRGNTEAFF.

The rearrangement joins TRBV7-2 to TRBJ2-7; D gene ambiguous. The CDR3 has 15 residues. V dropped 2 bases and J dropped 2 bases, with 13 bases sitting between them. Germline lookup yields CDR1 SGHTA and CDR2 FQGNSA. DNA for the CDR3: TGTGCCAGCAGCTTAAGAACGGAAGCCACCTACGAGCAGTACTTC. Residues: CASSLRTEATYEQYF.

This clone was counted a single time. The V gene is TRBV6-5, the J gene TRBJ2-3; perhaps TRBD2 as D (5 bases). Trimming stripped 5 bases from V and 10 bases from J, with 22 bases between. The CDR3 sequence is 15 residues long. Germline assignment: CDR1 MNHEY and CDR2 SVGAGI. The CDR3 spells CASSVRGEGYAAQYF. The CDR3 DNA follows: TGTGCCAGCAGTGTTCGGGGTGAGGGCTATGCTGCGCAGTATTTT.

The genes are TRBV10-3 and TRBJ1-3; possibly TRBD1 for D (6 bases). The CDR3 is 15 residues long. CDR1 is ENHRY and CDR2 is SYGVKD in the germline V gene. V lost 8 bases and J 2 bases, leaving 16 bases between the germline ends. Here the CDR3 DNA reads TGTGCCATCCTAGGTGACAGGTCAACTGGAAACACCATATATTTT. It specifies CAILGDRSTGNTIYF.

The CDR3 DNA follows: TGTGCCAGCAGTTTCCACACCGGGGAGCTGTTTTTT. Translation gives CASSFHTGELFF. The chain uses TRBV27 and TRBJ2-2; no clear D gene. Trimming took off 3 bases at V and 3 bases at J, with 2 bases between the two ends. The CDR3 is 12 amino acids. Looked up from germline, CDR1 is MNHEY and CDR2 is SMNVEV (reference sequence).

The V and J genes are TRBV11-2 and TRBJ1-1, with D maybe TRBD1 (6 bases). In germline, CDR1 is SGHAT, CDR2 FQNNGV. The CDR3 covers 15 residues. V shed 0 bases and J shed 5 bases, with 13 bases lying between them. The DNA of the CDR3 is TGTGCCAGCAGCTTAGAACAACAGGGTTGGACTGAAGCTTTCTTT. It specifies CASSLEQQGWTEAFF.

This clone appeared a single time. The same CDR3 also results from other DNA sequences found in this sample. The chain links TRBV19 to TRBJ1-2; D ambiguous. CDR1 and CDR2 (germline): LNHDA, SQIVND (reference sequence). This CDR3 is 12 amino acids long. The germline V and J ends were trimmed by 3 bases and 4 bases, with 6 bases remaining between them. CDR3 loop: CASSISGYGYTF. CDR3 nucleotide sequence: TGTGCCAGTAGTATCTCCGGCTATGGCTACACCTTC.

The V call is TRBV9, the J call TRBJ2-7; the match to TRBD2 covers 13 bases. The CDR3 covers 19 residues. The ends lost 0 bases at V and 4 bases at J; junction bases unmatched: 13. CDR1 and CDR2 from the germline V gene are SGDLS and YYNGEE. The CDR3 DNA reads as TGTGCCAGCAGCGTAGGTCCTCTACTAGCGGGAGGGCCGAAGTACGAGCAGTACTTC. Protein sequence: CASSVGPLLAGGPKYEQYF.

This clone was observed once. CDR3 coding DNA: TGCGCCAGCAGCCAAAGTCGGAAGAACACCGGGGAGCTGTTTTTT. This sequence encodes CASSQSRKNTGELFF. The genes are TRBV23-1 and TRBJ2-2; D call uncertain. TRBV23-1 is labeled an ORF, and its function is uncertain. The CDR3 extends over 15 amino acids. Deletions cut 6 bases from V and 1 base from J, with 12 bases between.

This chain joins TRBV18 and TRBJ2-7; 7 nucleotides agree with TRBD2. CDR1 is KGHSH, CDR2 LQKENI, per germline. CDR3 length: 18 amino acids. The ends lost 1 base at V and 4 bases at J; junction bases unmatched: 16. The CDR3 bases are TGTGCCAGCTCACCACGTTGGACATTCCCTGGGGGGGATTACGAGCAGTACTTC. Protein sequence: CASSPRWTFPGGDYEQYF.

This clone appeared once. The chain carries TRBV15 and TRBJ2-7; 7 nucleotides match TRBD2. Trimming took 3 bases from V and 4 from J; bases not matched to a gene: 9. CDR3 size: 15 residues. Germline V CDR1 and CDR2: LNHNV, YYDKDF (reference sequence). CDR3 protein: CATSRGGGPSYEQYF. CDR3 coding DNA: TGTGCCACCAGCAGGGGGGGAGGGCCCTCTTACGAGCAGTACTTC.

The chain couples TRBV5-6 to TRBJ2-7; TRBD2 agrees at 11 bases. Trimming took 4 bases from V and 0 from J; bases not matched to a gene: 6. CDR1 is SGHDT, CDR2 YYEEEE, per germline. The length of the CDR3 is 16 residues. The CDR3 sequence is CASSPTGLADSYEQYF. Here the CDR3 DNA reads TGTGCCAGCAGCCCGACGGGACTAGCGGACTCCTACGAGCAGTACTTC.

This chain joins TRBV28 and TRBJ2-3; D not certain. This CDR3 is 15 amino acids long. Between the trimmed V and J ends, which lost 5 bases and 0 bases, there was a span of 12 bases. Germline assignment: CDR1 MDHEN and CDR2 SYDVKM. CDR3 residues: CASSPSLPSTDTQYF. CDR3 sequence (DNA): TGTGCCAGCAGTCCCAGCCTACCTAGCACAGATACGCAGTATTTT.